Following are 27 T cell receptor beta chains from one sample sequenced in a study of T cells in Graves' hyperthyroidism and ophthalmopathy. Researchers took RNA transcripts and amplified the TCR beta CDR3 regions from them. Initially, a first-round RT-PCR of the TCR CDR3 employed the HTBI primer set. TCRdb ran MiXCR on the multiplex PCR reads and lists one entry per CDR3 protein. This table has 250,000 to 300,000 distinct CDR3 sequences, approximately 14% appearing once. Material: blood. All receptors derive from a woman between 35 and 50 years old with Graves' hyperthyroidism.

This clonotype was seen many times. The chain is built from TRBV6-1 and TRBJ2-7; TRBD2 might be the D (6 bases). CDR3 length equals 15 residues. Trimming took off 6 bases at V and 4 bases at J, with 19 bases between the two ends. CDR1 is MNHNS, CDR2 SASEGT, per germline. CDR3 residues: CASRDPGTGPYEQYF. The CDR3 coding sequence is TGTGCCAGCAGGGACCCCGGGACTGGTCCTTACGAGCAGTACTTC.

This clonotype was observed many times. The chain joins TRBV5-1 to TRBJ2-3, with D hard to call. V gave up 0 bases and J gave up 9 bases, with 20 bases separating them. Germline CDR1 and CDR2: SGHRS and YFSETQ. This CDR3 region has 16 residues. The DNA of the CDR3 is TGCGCCAGCAGCTTGGTTGTAGGAGTGCCCAGAGAGACGCAGTATTTT. Translating gives CASSLVVGVPRETQYF.

Ten or more counts support this clonotype. The chain recombines TRBV20-1 with TRBJ2-7; 13 bases line up with TRBD2. The V segment lost 2 bases and the J segment 4 bases; nucleotides outside the gene matches: 2. Per germline, CDR1 DFQATT and CDR2 SNEGSKA (reference sequence). The length of the CDR3 is 14 residues. Written as DNA, the CDR3 is TGCAGTGCTAGATGGACTAGCGGGGGATACGAGCAGTACTTC. The encoded protein is CSARWTSGGYEQYF.

The chain recombines TRBV5-1 with TRBJ2-2; the match to TRBD2 covers 13 bases. V lost 3 bases, J lost 6 bases, and 5 bases stayed unmatched. The CDR3 covers 16 residues. Germline CDR1 is SGHRS and CDR2 is YFSETQ. The CDR3: CASSSGLAGNPGELFF. Here the CDR3 DNA reads TGCGCCAGCAGCTCGGGACTAGCGGGAAATCCCGGGGAGCTGTTTTTT.

There are a few counts of this clonotype. This sequence joins TRBV6-1 and TRBJ2-2; D unclear. Germline V gene data show CDR1 as MNHNS and CDR2 as SASEGT. The CDR3 extends over 13 amino acids. Trimming cost V 5 bases and J 5 bases, with 9 bases left between them. The CDR3 DNA reads TGTGCCAGCAGTCGGTCCAAAACCGGGGAGCTGTTTTTT. Translated, it gives CASSRSKTGELFF.

This clonotype was seen many times. V gene TRBV6-1 combines with J gene TRBJ2-7; no clear D. V gave up 5 bases and J gave up 4 bases, with 12 bases separating them. CDR3 size: 13 residues. Germline assignment: CDR1 MNHNS and CDR2 SASEGT. DNA of the CDR3: TGTGCCAGCAGTCCCGGAGACCCTTACGAGCAGTACTTC. Its protein product is CASSPGDPYEQYF.

This clonotype has a count of ten or more. The gene calls are TRBV28 and TRBJ1-2, with D possibly being TRBD1 (5 bases). Germline-derived CDR1 and CDR2 are MDHEN and SYDVKM. The CDR3 consists of 13 residues. Trimming removed 6 bases from V and 3 bases from J, with 11 bases in between. Here the CDR3 reads CASRERGDYGYTF. The DNA of the CDR3 is TGTGCCAGCAGGGAACGGGGGGACTATGGCTACACCTTC.

V usage is TRBV30 and J usage is TRBJ2-3; D possibly matches TRBD1 or TRBD2 (5 bases each). Germline V lookup: CDR1 GTSNPN, CDR2 SVGIG (reference sequence). The length of the CDR3 is 14 residues. The ends were cut back, 3 bases at V and 4 bases at J, with 14 bases in the middle. CDR3 nucleotides: TGTGCCTGGAGCGAAGGACTGGGGGCAGATACGCAGTATTTT. This gives the protein CAWSEGLGADTQYF.

This clonotype was seen repeatedly, ten times or more. The chain is built from TRBV12-3 or TRBV12-4 and TRBJ2-7; D may be TRBD1 (6 bases). This CDR3 contains 16 residues. The V and J ends lost 6 bases and 4 bases respectively, with 22 bases between them. The CDR3, as DNA: TGTGCCAGCAGCCCCCCGAGGGGGAATTCCCAGTACGAGCAGTACTTC. It specifies CASSPPRGNSQYEQYF.

The V and J genes are TRBV19 and TRBJ2-1; D possibly matches TRBD1 or TRBD2 (6 bases each). Per the germline V gene, CDR1 is LNHDA and CDR2 is SQIVND (reference sequence). The V end was cut by 3 bases, the J end by 4 bases, with 13 bases between. CDR3 length: 15 amino acids. CDR3 bases: TGTGCCAGTAGTATTGGGCAGGGGAGGTACAATGAGCAGTTCTTC. As protein: CASSIGQGRYNEQFF.

V gene TRBV18 combines with J gene TRBJ2-3, with 8 bases that match TRBD1. This CDR3 spans 16 amino acids. Germline CDR1 is KGHSH and CDR2 is LQKENI. Trimming at V came to 3 bases and at J to 7 bases, leaving 12 bases not matched to a gene. The CDR3 DNA is TGTGCCAGCTCACCCCTAGAGACAGGGGTATTTCATACGCAGTATTTT. It encodes CASSPLETGVFHTQYF.

This clonotype has a handful of counts. The V call is TRBV7-9, the J call TRBJ2-1; D possibly corresponds to TRBD2 (5 bases). The CDR3 loop spans 13 amino acids. In germline, CDR1 is SEHNR, CDR2 FQNEAQ (reference sequence). Trimming cost V 11 bases and J 3 bases, with 14 bases left between them. CDR3 DNA: TGTGCCTGTTTTAGCGAAAACTACAATGAGCAGTTCTTC. This gives the protein CACFSENYNEQFF.

This clonotype was detected ten times or more. The chain carries TRBV29-1 and TRBJ2-3; perhaps TRBD1 as D (5 bases). The CDR3 runs 14 residues. CDR1 is SQVTM, CDR2 ANQGSEA, per germline. Trimming took 3 bases from V and 2 from J, leaving 12 bases between them. Written as DNA, the CDR3 is TGCAGCGTTGAGAACAGGTACAACACAGATACGCAGTATTTT. This translates into CSVENRYNTDTQYF.

Concerning this clonotype: As the CDR3 is not closed by the conserved phenylalanine or tryptophan, this likely results from a read error. This chain uses TRBV19 with TRBJ1-6; 7 bases are a match to TRBD1. This CDR3 spans 17 amino acids. Germline CDR1 LNHDA, CDR2 SQIVND (reference sequence). V shed 6 bases, J shed 7 bases, and the junction held 15 bases outside the gene matches. The CDR3 DNA is TGTGCCAGTAGCCAGGGGGGAGGGGCGTCACGGAATTCACCCCTCCACCTT. It codes for CASSQGGGASRNSPLHL.

This clonotype has at least ten counts. CDR3 sequence reads: CASFPDRGKNEQFF. For the CDR3, the DNA is TGTGCCAGTTTTCCGGACAGGGGGAAAAATGAGCAGTTCTTC. The rearrangement uses TRBV12-3 or TRBV12-4 and TRBJ2-1, with 10 bases lining up with TRBD1. Trimming removed 9 bases from V and 7 bases from J; junction bases left unmatched: 9. The CDR3 totals 14 residues.

The chain couples TRBV7-9 to TRBJ2-7; D ambiguous. V was cut by 2 bases and J by 7 bases, with 9 bases left in between. Germline V gives CDR1 SEHNR, CDR2 FQNEAQ (reference sequence). The CDR3 sequence is 12 residues long. The CDR3 nucleotides are TGTGCCAGCAGCTTAAGCAGCCCTGAGCAGTACTTC. Amino acids: CASSLSSPEQYF.

This clonotype was seen many times. This rearrangement joins TRBV20-1 to TRBJ1-6; D perhaps matches TRBD1 (6 bases). V was pared by 5 bases and J by 8 bases, with 16 bases between. The CDR3 loop spans 14 amino acids. Germline assignment: CDR1 DFQATT and CDR2 SNEGSKA (reference sequence). CDR3 coding DNA: TGCAGTGCTCCGTCGATCCCAGGGGATTCACCCCTCCACTTT. Protein product: CSAPSIPGDSPLHF.

Many counts were recorded for this clonotype. The rearrangement joins TRBV20-1 to TRBJ2-7; 7 nucleotides align to TRBD1. Germline-derived CDR1 and CDR2 are DFQATT and SNEGSKA (reference sequence). The CDR3 is made up of 13 amino acids. Trimming cost V 1 base and J 3 bases; bases outside gene matches: 3. CDR3 sequence (DNA): TGCAGTGCTAGAGGGGACAGCGACTACGAGCAGTACTTC. Encoded protein: CSARGDSDYEQYF.

This clonotype was seen many times. The chain couples TRBV7-8 to TRBJ2-1, with D perhaps assigned TRBD1 or TRBD2 (5 bases each). The CDR3 has 15 amino acids. The V gene's germline CDR1 is SGHVS and CDR2 FQNEAQ. V was cut by 1 base and J by 7 bases, with 14 bases left in between. CDR3 coding DNA: TGTGCCAGCAGCTTAGGAGGGGCCCCGTCGAATGAGCAGTTCTTC. It translates to CASSLGGAPSNEQFF.

The rearrangement links TRBV5-1 to TRBJ2-1; 9 bases align to TRBD1. The CDR3 length is 14 residues. The V gene's germline CDR1 is SGHRS and CDR2 YFSETQ. Losses at the gene ends were 3 bases for V and 5 bases for J; bases not matched to a gene: 3. The CDR3 DNA is TGCGCCAGCAGCTGGCGGGACAGGGACAATGAGCAGTTCTTC. This gives the protein CASSWRDRDNEQFF.

This clonotype was observed many times. This chain uses TRBV12-3 or TRBV12-4 with TRBJ2-6; TRBD2 might be the D (6 bases). Deletions cut 4 bases from V and 4 bases from J, with 11 bases between. This CDR3 is 15 amino acids long. CDR3 coding DNA: TGTGCCAGCAGTTCGGGGGTTTCGGGGGCCAACGTCCTGACTTTC. It translates to CASSSGVSGANVLTF.

This clonotype was seen a few times. The chain joins TRBV10-3 to TRBJ1-6, with 9 bases identical to TRBD1. With V trimmed by 4 bases and J by 7 bases, 11 bases remained unmatched. This CDR3 comprises 17 residues. Germline V lookup: CDR1 ENHRY, CDR2 SYGVKD. For the CDR3, the DNA is TGTGCCATCAGTGCCGACCGGGCTGACAGGGGGAATTCACCCCTCCACTTT. Amino acid sequence: CAISADRADRGNSPLHF.

The J gene is TRBJ2-7, the V gene TRBV5-4, with 8 bases identical to TRBD2. V lost 2 bases to trimming and J lost 4 bases; unmatched junction nucleotides: 5. The CDR3 has 14 amino acids. CDR1 and CDR2 (germline): SGHNT, YYREEE (reference sequence). The CDR3, as DNA: TGTGCCAGCAGCTTCTGGAGCGGGAGTTACGAGCAGTACTTC. Its translation is CASSFWSGSYEQYF. Together with reference TRBV5-4 and TRBJ2-7, the CDR3 gives the full variable domain: ETGVTQSPTHLIKTRGQQVTLRCSSQSGHNTVSWYQQALGQGPQFIFQYYREEENGRGNFPPRFSGLQFPNYSSELNVNALELDDSALYLCASSFWSGSYEQYFGPGTRLTVT.

As regards this clonotype: This clone may be a read error of a much larger clone one base away. V and J are TRBV10-3 and TRBJ2-1; D uncertain. Germline assignment: CDR1 ENHRY and CDR2 SYGVKD. This CDR3 has 11 amino acids. In nucleotides, the CDR3 is TGTGCCATCAGTGAGAACAATGGGCAGTTCTTC. It yields the protein CAISENNGQFF.

The V gene is TRBV10-3, the J gene TRBJ1-3; D gene ambiguous. The V end lost 4 bases, the J end lost 7 bases, and 17 bases lay between the germline ends. This CDR3 is built from 15 residues. The V gene's germline CDR1 is ENHRY and CDR2 SYGVKD. The CDR3 here is CAISGTAQESNTIYF. CDR3 DNA: TGTGCCATCAGTGGGACGGCTCAGGAGAGCAACACCATATATTTT.

This clonotype appeared many times. V usage is TRBV6-1 and J usage is TRBJ2-2, with unresolved D. The CDR3 runs to 14 residues. V dropped 5 bases and J dropped 4 bases, with 11 bases sitting between them. Looked up from germline, CDR1 is MNHNS and CDR2 is SASEGT. The CDR3 nucleotides read TGTGCCAGCAGTACCGGGCCTAGCACCGGGGAGCTGTTTTTT. Its translation is CASSTGPSTGELFF.

In this sample, this clonotype turned up many times. The chain carries TRBV28 and TRBJ2-7; 12 bases line up with TRBD2. CDR3 length: 15 amino acids. Germline V gene lookup returns CDR1 MDHEN and CDR2 SYDVKM. The ends lost 2 bases at V and 5 bases at J; junction bases unmatched: 4. CDR3 protein: CASSLTSGRSNEQYF. CDR3 in DNA: TGTGCCAGCAGTTTAACTAGCGGGAGGTCCAACGAGCAGTACTTC.